The 7 T cell receptor beta chains presented below share a single source sample, sequenced in a study of low-dose radiotherapy and immunotherapy resistance in tumors. Sample time point: before trial treatment. First-strand cDNA relied on TRAV- and TRBV-specific primers spanning alpha and beta chains. PCR amplification of the TCRs was performed with Phusion for 20 PCR cycles, and it relied on a constant-region primer together with a V-primer adapter. TCRdb processed the reads anew with MiXCR; each CDR3 protein has one entry. The sample has over 65,000 distinct CDR3 sequences, 15% to 20% seen once. The sequencing used PBMCs, collected before treatment. All receptors derive from a male donor with prostate cancer.

The sample holds many counts of this clonotype. The CDR3 coding sequence is TGTGCCAGCAGTGGAGACAGGGGTTATTCACCCCTCCACTTT. This translates into CASSGDRGYSPLHF. The rearrangement joins TRBV13 to TRBJ1-6; 8 bases line up with TRBD1. This CDR3 region has 14 residues. Trimming cost V 6 bases and J 8 bases; bases outside gene matches: 6. Germline CDR1 is PRHDT and CDR2 is FYEKMQ (reference sequence).

This rearrangement joins TRBV7-2 to TRBJ2-7; weak D call: TRBD1 (5 bases). The CDR3 runs to 14 residues. The V gene's germline CDR1 is SGHTA and CDR2 FQGNSA. Trimming left V 1 base short and J 4 bases short, with 11 bases between. The CDR3 reads CASSLDGHPYEQYF. CDR3 nucleotides: TGTGCCAGCAGCTTAGACGGACACCCTTACGAGCAGTACTTC.

The chain is built from TRBV5-6 and TRBJ2-1, with D uncertain. V was shortened by 3 bases and J by 0 bases, with 10 bases between the two germline ends. CDR1 and CDR2 (germline): SGHDT, YYEEEE. This CDR3 has 15 residues. CDR3 in DNA: TGTGCCAGCAGCTCCTTAAGTAGCTCCTACAATGAGCAGTTCTTC. This encodes CASSSLSSSYNEQFF.

This clonotype has at least ten counts. The chain combines TRBV18 with TRBJ1-4; D is unclear. With 2 bases removed from V and 8 bases from J, the gap between germline ends came to 15 bases. Germline lookup yields CDR1 KGHSH and CDR2 LQKENI. The CDR3 runs to 15 residues. For the CDR3, the DNA is TGTGCCAGCTCACCAATCATCTCTGCGGGGGAAAAACTGTTTTTT. Residues: CASSPIISAGEKLFF.

This clonotype was observed at least ten times. The gene calls are TRBV20-1 and TRBJ1-2; 8 positions match TRBD1. CDR3 length: 13 residues. Germline V gene sequence: CDR1 DFQATT, CDR2 SNEGSKA (reference sequence). V was pared by 6 bases and J by 7 bases, with 10 bases of the junction left unmatched. This CDR3 reads CSATDRGGRGYTF. In nucleotides, the CDR3 is TGCAGTGCAACCGACAGGGGTGGTCGTGGCTACACCTTC.

This clonotype was seen ten or more times. The chain uses TRBV12-3 or TRBV12-4 and TRBJ2-3; 9 bases agree with TRBD2. CDR3 size: 13 residues. The V and J ends lost 5 bases and 11 bases, in that order; junction bases with no gene match: 8. CDR3 amino acids: CASSATGLAGQYF. Here the CDR3 DNA reads TGTGCCAGCAGTGCTACGGGACTAGCTGGGCAGTATTTT.

This clonotype was counted at least ten times. This chain uses TRBV4-1 with TRBJ1-6; TRBD1 aligns across 7 bases. The CDR3 contains 17 residues. V lost 1 base and J lost 4; bases outside the gene matches: 7. Germline V gene lookup returns CDR1 MGHRA and CDR2 YSYEKL. The CDR3: CASSQVGRDRYNSPLHF. The DNA of the CDR3 is TGCGCCAGCAGCCAAGTGGGTCGGGACAGATATAATTCACCCCTCCACTTT.